Listed below are T cell receptor beta chains from one sample, sequenced in a study of patients and donors after allogeneic stem cell transplantation. TCRdb recomputed calls from the RT-PCR reads with MiXCR, one row per CDR3 protein. Of a few hundred thousand distinct CDR3 sequences listed, 13% to 15% are singletons. Sample: blood, either unsorted or a sorted T cell fraction (not recorded which). These receptors came from a human donor who was either an allogeneic HSCT recipient or a stem cell or donor lymphocyte infusion donor (not recorded which). It is not recorded whose cells these are; they may come from a transplant donor. The CDR3 runs from the conserved cysteine through the conserved F or W. Fields, in order: J gene, clone size, V gene, D gene, CDR3 DNA, CDR3 protein. The D gene is left open where the match is weak. Not all rows give a size; the values are once, few, many and, for expanded clones, a class.

TRBJ1-4,many,TRBV30,-,TGTGCCTGGAGTCGTTCAGGTGAAAAACTGTTTTTT,CAWSRSGEKLFF
TRBJ1-4,many,TRBV7-6,-,TGTGCCAGCAGCTTAGGTCCGACTAATGAAAAACTGTTTTTT,CASSLGPTNEKLFF
TRBJ2-7,many,TRBV20-1,-,TGCAGTGCTTACGGCAGCCCCTACGAGCAGTACTTC,CSAYGSPYEQYF
TRBJ1-5,many,TRBV5-5,TRBD1,TGTGCCAGCAGCTCAATCTCAGGGGGCGGGGGTCAGCCCCAGCATTTT,CASSSISGGGGQPQHF
TRBJ1-6,many,TRBV12-3/TRBV12-4,-,TGTGCCAGCAGCGTCTGGGGACCCCTCCACTTT,CASSVWGPLHF
TRBJ2-3,-,TRBV5-5,TRBD2,TGTGCCAGCAGCTTGGGACTAGCGGGTTACACAGATACGCAGTATTTT,CASSLGLAGYTDTQYF
TRBJ2-7,few,TRBV7-2,TRBD2,TGTGCCAGCAGCTTAGTTCCGACTAGCGGGGTCTCCTACGAGCAGTACTTC,CASSLVPTSGVSYEQYF
TRBJ1-1,-,TRBV7-9,-,TGTGCCAGCAGCGAGGCAGGGAGCACTGAAGCTTTCTTT,CASSEAGSTEAFF
TRBJ2-1,many,TRBV11-1,-,TGTGCCAGCAGCTCCCGAACGGGCACATACAATGAGCAGTTCTTC,CASSSRTGTYNEQFF
TRBJ2-1,few,TRBV6-2/TRBV6-3,TRBD2,TGTGCCAGCAAAACTAGCGGGGGGGCCTACAATGAGCAGTTCTTC,CASKTSGGAYNEQFF
TRBJ2-3,many,TRBV4-1,TRBD1,TGCGCCAGCAGCGGAGACAGGGCGACAGATACGCAGTATTTT,CASSGDRATDTQYF
TRBJ2-1,-,TRBV5-1,-,TGCGCCAGCAGCCCGACCCCGACAGAATACAATGAGCAGTTCTTC,CASSPTPTEYNEQFF
TRBJ1-1,-,TRBV7-2,TRBD1,TGTGCCAGCAGCGGGCCCGGGACAGACTATCGAGACACTGAAGCTTTCTTT,CASSGPGTDYRDTEAFF
TRBJ1-1,-,TRBV28,-,TGTGCCAGCAGGCTTTCAGGGATGAACACTGAAGCTTTCTTT,CASRLSGMNTEAFF
TRBJ2-2,few,TRBV20-1,-,TGCAGTGCCCCGACAGCGAACACCGGGGAGCTGTTTTTT,CSAPTANTGELFF
TRBJ1-1,-,TRBV20-1,-,TGCAGTGCGCGGGGGGGGAACACTGAAGCTTTCTTT,CSARGGNTEAFF
TRBJ2-3,few,TRBV9,TRBD1,TGTGCCAGCAGCGTAGCCCCGACAGGGAATCAAGATACGCAGTATTTT,CASSVAPTGNQDTQYF
TRBJ1-1,many,TRBV29-1,-,TGCAGCGCTACCGGGGGGTGGAACACTGAAGCTTTCTTT,CSATGGWNTEAFF
TRBJ2-7,-,TRBV30,-,TGTGCCTGGAGTAAGGGGTACGAGCAGTACTTC,CAWSKGYEQYF
TRBJ2-4,many,TRBV28,-,TGTGCCAGCAGTTTATCCGACAAGCCTATAATTCAGTACTTC,CASSLSDKPIIQYF
TRBJ1-1,many,TRBV7-3,-,TGTGCCAGCAGCTCCCAATTTGACGGAAACTCTGAAGCTTTCTTT,CASSSQFDGNSEAFF
TRBJ2-1,many,TRBV12-3/TRBV12-4,-,TGTGCCAGCAGACATCAGGGATATGAGCAGTTCTTC,CASRHQGYEQFF
TRBJ2-3,-,TRBV5-1,-,TGCGCCAGCAGCTTGCCGCTGACAGGTACCACAGATACGCAGTATTTT,CASSLPLTGTTDTQYF
TRBJ2-3,-,TRBV12-3/TRBV12-4,TRBD2,TGTGCCAGCACCAGAGCGGGGGGTGATACGCAGTATTTT,CASTRAGGDTQYF
TRBJ2-5,few,TRBV20-1,TRBD2,TGCAGTGCTAGGAGACTAGCGGGGCCCCAAGAGACCCAGTACTTC,CSARRLAGPQETQYF
TRBJ2-7,-,TRBV5-1,TRBD2,TGCGCCAACACGGTTGGGGGAGGGTCCCACGAGCAGTACTTC,CANTVGGGSHEQYF
TRBJ2-3,few,TRBV20-1,-,TGCAGTGCTTTGACGACCCCGGGCTCTTCAGATACGCAGTATTTT,CSALTTPGSSDTQYF
TRBJ2-1,-,TRBV7-7,-,TGTGCCAGCAGCCCCCCGGGCGCCCCCTACAATGAGCAGTTCTTC,CASSPPGAPYNEQFF
TRBJ2-1,-,TRBV7-2,TRBD1,TGTGCCAGCAGCTTAGTGGGGACAGGGATCAATGAGCAGTTCTTC,CASSLVGTGINEQFF
TRBJ2-1,-,TRBV20-1,TRBD1,TGCAGTGCTAGGGGTCCGGGACAGTTTATGAATGAGCAGTTCTTC,CSARGPGQFMNEQFF
TRBJ2-2,-,TRBV6-1,TRBD2,TGTGCCAGCAAGCCGGGGGGGAACACCGGGGAGCTGCTTTTT,CASKPGGNTGELLF
TRBJ2-3,-,TRBV16,TRBD2,TGTGCCAGCAGCCAATCGTTCAGCGGGACCACAGATACGCAGTATTTT,CASSQSFSGTTDTQYF
TRBJ1-3,few,TRBV3-1,-,TGTGCCAGCAGCCAAGCGGGGGTGTTAAACACCATATATTTT,CASSQAGVLNTIYF
TRBJ1-3,many,TRBV6-6,-,TGTGCCATTACCTCTGGAAACACCATATATTTT,CAITSGNTIYF
TRBJ1-2,few,TRBV27,-,TGTGCCAGCAGAGGCCAGGGAAACTATGGCTACACCTTC,CASRGQGNYGYTF
TRBJ1-6,many,TRBV6-6,-,TGTGCCAGCAGTTGGGCAGGGGAATCTCTCCACTTT,CASSWAGESLHF
TRBJ1-5,few,TRBV5-6,TRBD1,TGTGCCAGCAGCCCCCAGGGGGCAGGGAGCAATCAGCCCCAGCATTTT,CASSPQGAGSNQPQHF
TRBJ1-1,many,TRBV28,-,TGTGCCAGCAGTACAGGTATGAGTCGGGAAGCTTTCTTT,CASSTGMSREAFF
TRBJ1-6,many,TRBV5-1,-,TGCGCCAGCAGCTTGAACGGGGGTAATTCACCCCTCCACTTT,CASSLNGGNSPLHF
TRBJ2-2,few,TRBV19,-,TGTGCCAGTAGTATTTTGGTCTCCCAGAAGCTGAACACCGGGGAGCTGTTTTTT,CASSILVSQKLNTGELFF
TRBJ2-1,few,TRBV7-2,-,TGTGCCAGCAGCTTAGCGCACGGGAACTACAATGAGCAGTTCTTC,CASSLAHGNYNEQFF
TRBJ2-5,many,TRBV5-6,-,TGTGCCAGCAGCTTGCTAGCGCAAGAGACCCAGTACTTC,CASSLLAQETQYF
TRBJ2-1,many,TRBV5-1,-,TGCGCCAGCAGCTTGTTCGGAGGGCCCAATGAGCAGTTCTTC,CASSLFGGPNEQFF
TRBJ1-6,few,TRBV6-1,-,TGTGCCAGCAGTAAAGATAATTCACCCCTCCACTTT,CASSKDNSPLHF
TRBJ1-5,-,TRBV24-1,-,TGTGCCACCAGTGATCCGAGGGACGCTCACAATCAGCCCCAGCATTTT,CATSDPRDAHNQPQHF